A selection of T cell receptor beta chains follows, all from one sample in a study of technical replicates of blood from four donors. The method was immunoSEQ multiplex PCR; TCRdb's version includes in-frame clones alone and lacks a portion of them. In the table there are tens of thousands of clones, about 92% of which are singletons. Material: T cells isolated from PBMCs. All receptors come from a human donor in good health. Each CDR3 is given with its conserved first and last residue. A D gene is named only where the DNA matches it firmly. Clone size is shown for a subset of rows, as once, few, many or a class of expanded clone.

>NA|TRBJ1-1|NA|TRBV27
CASSSQRGNTEAFF
TGTGCCAGCAGTTCCCAAAGGGGGAACACTGAAGCTTTCTTT
>NA|TRBJ1-4|NA|TRBV28
CASSPSEKLFF
TGTGCCAGCAGTCCCAGTGAAAAACTGTTTTTT
>NA|TRBJ2-2|NA|TRBV5-1
CASSPWTDTGELFF
TGCGCCAGCAGCCCGTGGACAGACACCGGGGAGCTGTTTTTT
>TRBD1|TRBJ2-3|NA|TRBV5-1
CASSLGDRPHTDTQYF
TGCGCCAGCAGCTTGGGGGACAGGCCACACACAGATACGCAGTATTTT
>TRBD1|TRBJ2-3|NA|TRBV12-5
CASSPDRRTDTQYF
TGTGCTAGCTCGCCGGACAGGCGCACAGATACGCAGTATTTT
>NA|TRBJ2-3|few|TRBV9
CASSVGWSGSTDTQYF
TGTGCCAGCAGCGTAGGTTGGAGCGGGAGCACAGATACGCAGTATTTT
>TRBD2|TRBJ2-7|NA|TRBV28
CASSIRDYHHEQYF
TGTGCCAGCAGCATCCGGGACTACCACCACGAGCAGTACTTC
>NA|TRBJ1-3|once|TRBV6-1
CASSEARSSGNTIYF
TGTGCCAGCAGTGAAGCTCGGAGCTCTGGAAACACCATATATTTT
>NA|TRBJ2-1|NA|TRBV7-2
CASSLVFTTLNEQFF
TGTGCCAGCAGCTTAGTGTTTACTACCCTCAATGAGCAGTTCTTC
>NA|TRBJ1-1|NA|TRBV9
CASSVSGQLNTEAFF
TGTGCCAGCAGCGTAAGTGGGCAACTGAACACTGAAGCTTTCTTT
>TRBD2|TRBJ2-2|few|TRBV6-4
CASSDGAGGNTGELFF
TGTGCCAGCAGTGACGGAGCGGGAGGGAACACCGGGGAGCTGTTTTTT